This TCR beta chain was captured in a study of a mutant IDH1 vaccine in newly diagnosed glioma. The CDR3 is 14 residues long. Unmatched junction bases numbered 3, after V lost 0 bases and J lost 4 bases. Germline lookup yields CDR1 MNHEY and CDR2 SVGAGI. Time point defined: week 5, during vaccination. Topical imiquimod was applied with each vaccine dose, which held 300 ug of mutant IDH1 20-mer peptide. Each tumor in the donors was a new WHO grade 3 or 4 astrocytoma, IDH1-mutant and ATRX-lost. Assay used: immunoSEQ multiplex PCR; TCRdb lists only in-frame clones, some missing. The table has tens of thousands of clones, about 90% seen once. A remark on this clone: The antigen remains undetermined.

This clonotype was obtained from a middle-aged woman with glioma. The chain is built from TRBV6-5 and TRBJ2-7; 7 bases match TRBD2. The starting material was PBMCs, obtained from a glioma patient whose treatment included an IDH1 peptide vaccine. The CDR3 coding sequence is TGTGCCAGCAGTTACTCGGCGGGAGTGTACGAGCAGTACTTC. Its translation is CASSYSAGVYEQYF.